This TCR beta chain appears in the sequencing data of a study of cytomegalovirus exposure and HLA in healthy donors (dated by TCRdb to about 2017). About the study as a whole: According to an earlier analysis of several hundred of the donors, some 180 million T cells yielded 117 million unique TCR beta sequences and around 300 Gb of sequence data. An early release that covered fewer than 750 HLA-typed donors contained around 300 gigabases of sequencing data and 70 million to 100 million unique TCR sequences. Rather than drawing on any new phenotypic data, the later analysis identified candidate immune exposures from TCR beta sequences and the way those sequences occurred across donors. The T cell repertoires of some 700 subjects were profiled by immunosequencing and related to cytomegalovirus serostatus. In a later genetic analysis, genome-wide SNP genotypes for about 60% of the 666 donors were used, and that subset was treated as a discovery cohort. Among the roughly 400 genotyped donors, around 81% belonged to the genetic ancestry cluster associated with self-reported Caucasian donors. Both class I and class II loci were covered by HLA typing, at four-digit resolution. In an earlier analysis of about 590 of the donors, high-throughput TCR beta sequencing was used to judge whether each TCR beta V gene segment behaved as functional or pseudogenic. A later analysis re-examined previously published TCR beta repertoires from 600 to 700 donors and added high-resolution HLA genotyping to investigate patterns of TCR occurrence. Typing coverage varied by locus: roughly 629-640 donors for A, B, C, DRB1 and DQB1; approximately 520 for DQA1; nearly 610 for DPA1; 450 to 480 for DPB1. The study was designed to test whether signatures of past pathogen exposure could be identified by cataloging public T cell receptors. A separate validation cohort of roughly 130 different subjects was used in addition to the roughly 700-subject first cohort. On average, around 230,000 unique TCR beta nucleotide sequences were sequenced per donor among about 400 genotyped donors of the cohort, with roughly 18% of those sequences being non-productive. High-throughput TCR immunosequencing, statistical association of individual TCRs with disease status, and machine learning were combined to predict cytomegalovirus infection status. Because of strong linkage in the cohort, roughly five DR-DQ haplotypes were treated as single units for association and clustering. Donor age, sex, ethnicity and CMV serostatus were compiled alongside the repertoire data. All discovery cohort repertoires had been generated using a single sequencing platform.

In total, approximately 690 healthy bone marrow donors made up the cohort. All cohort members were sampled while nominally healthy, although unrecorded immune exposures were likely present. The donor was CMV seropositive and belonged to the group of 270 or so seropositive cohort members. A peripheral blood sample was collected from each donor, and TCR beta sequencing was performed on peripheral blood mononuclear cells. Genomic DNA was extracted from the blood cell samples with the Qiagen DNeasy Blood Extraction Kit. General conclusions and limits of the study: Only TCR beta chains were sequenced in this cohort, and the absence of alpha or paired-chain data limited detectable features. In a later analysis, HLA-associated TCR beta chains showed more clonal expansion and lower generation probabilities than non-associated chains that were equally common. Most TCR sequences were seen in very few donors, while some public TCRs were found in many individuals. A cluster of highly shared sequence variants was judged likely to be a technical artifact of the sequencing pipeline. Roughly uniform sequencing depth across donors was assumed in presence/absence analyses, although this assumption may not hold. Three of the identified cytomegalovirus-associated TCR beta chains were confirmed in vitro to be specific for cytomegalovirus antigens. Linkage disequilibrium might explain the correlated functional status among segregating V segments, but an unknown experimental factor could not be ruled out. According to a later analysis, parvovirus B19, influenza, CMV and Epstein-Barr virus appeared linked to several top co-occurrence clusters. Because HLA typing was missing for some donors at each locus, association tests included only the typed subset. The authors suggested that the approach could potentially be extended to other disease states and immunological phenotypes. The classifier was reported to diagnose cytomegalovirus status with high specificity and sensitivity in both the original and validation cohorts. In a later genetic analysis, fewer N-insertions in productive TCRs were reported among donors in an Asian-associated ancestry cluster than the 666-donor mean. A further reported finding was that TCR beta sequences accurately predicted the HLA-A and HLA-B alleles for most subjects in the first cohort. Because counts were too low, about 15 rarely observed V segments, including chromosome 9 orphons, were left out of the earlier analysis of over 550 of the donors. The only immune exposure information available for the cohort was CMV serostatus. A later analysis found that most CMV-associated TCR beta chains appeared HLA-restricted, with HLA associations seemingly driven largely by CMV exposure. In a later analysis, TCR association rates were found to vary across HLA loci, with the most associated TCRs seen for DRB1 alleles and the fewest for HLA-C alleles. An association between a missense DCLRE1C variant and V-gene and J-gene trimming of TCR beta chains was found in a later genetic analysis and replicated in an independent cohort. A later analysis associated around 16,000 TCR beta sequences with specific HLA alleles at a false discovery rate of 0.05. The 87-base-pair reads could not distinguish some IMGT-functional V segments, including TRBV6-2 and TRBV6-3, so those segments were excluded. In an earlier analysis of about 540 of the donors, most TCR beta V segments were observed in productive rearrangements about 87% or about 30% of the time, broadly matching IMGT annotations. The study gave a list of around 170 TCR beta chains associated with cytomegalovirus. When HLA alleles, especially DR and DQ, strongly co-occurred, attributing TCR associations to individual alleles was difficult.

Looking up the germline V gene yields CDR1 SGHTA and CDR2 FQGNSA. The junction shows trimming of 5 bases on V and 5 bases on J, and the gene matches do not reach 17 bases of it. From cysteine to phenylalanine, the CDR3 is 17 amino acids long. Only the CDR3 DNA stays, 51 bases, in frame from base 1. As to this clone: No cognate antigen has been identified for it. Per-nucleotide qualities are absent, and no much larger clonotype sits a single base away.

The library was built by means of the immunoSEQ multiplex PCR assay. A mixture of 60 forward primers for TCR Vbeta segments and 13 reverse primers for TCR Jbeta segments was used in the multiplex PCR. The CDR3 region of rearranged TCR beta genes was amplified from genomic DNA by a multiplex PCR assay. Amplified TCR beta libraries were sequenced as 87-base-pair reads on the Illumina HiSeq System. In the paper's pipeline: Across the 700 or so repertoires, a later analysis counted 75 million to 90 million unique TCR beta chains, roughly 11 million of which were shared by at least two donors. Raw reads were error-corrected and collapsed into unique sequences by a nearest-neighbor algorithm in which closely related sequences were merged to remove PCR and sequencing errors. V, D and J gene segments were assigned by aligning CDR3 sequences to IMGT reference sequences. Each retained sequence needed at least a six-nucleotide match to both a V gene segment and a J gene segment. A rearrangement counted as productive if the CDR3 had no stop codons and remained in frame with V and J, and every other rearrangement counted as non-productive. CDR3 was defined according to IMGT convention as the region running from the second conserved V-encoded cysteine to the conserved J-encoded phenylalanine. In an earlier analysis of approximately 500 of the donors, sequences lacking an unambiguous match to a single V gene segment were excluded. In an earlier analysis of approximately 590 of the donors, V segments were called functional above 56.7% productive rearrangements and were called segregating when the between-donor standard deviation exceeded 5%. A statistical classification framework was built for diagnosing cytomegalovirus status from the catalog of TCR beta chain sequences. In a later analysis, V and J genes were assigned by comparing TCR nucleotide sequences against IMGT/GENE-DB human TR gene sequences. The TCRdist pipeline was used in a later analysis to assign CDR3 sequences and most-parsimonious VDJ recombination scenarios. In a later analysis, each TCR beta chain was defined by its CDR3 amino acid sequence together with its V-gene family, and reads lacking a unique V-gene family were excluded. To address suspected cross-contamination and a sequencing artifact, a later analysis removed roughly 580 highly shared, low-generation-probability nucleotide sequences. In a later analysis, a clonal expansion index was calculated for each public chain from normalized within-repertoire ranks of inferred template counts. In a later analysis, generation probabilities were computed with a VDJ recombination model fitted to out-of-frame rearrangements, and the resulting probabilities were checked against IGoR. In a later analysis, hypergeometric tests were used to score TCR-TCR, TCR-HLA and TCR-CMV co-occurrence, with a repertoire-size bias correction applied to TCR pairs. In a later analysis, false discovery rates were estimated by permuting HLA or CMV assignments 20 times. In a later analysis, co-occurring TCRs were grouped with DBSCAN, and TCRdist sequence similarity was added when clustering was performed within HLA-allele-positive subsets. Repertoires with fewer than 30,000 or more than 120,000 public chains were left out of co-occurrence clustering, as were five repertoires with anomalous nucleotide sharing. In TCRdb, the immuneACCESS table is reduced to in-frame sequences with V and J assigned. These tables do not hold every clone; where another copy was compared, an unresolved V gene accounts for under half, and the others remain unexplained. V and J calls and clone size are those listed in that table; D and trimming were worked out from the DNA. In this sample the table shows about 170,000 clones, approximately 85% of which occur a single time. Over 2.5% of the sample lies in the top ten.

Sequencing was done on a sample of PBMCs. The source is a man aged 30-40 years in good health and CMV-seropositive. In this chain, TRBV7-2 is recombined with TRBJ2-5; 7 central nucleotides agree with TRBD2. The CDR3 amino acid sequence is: CASSREVRGLLKETQYF. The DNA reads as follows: TGTGCCAGCAGCCGGGAGGTGCGGGGCTTATTAAAGGAGACCCAGTACTTC.